This T cell receptor beta chain comes out of a study of OX40 agonist ivuxolimab in advanced cancers. Study conclusions and caveats: Several nonresponders also turned out to have low normalized T-cell clonal expansion. Compared with others, partial responders at 0.1-3.0 mg/kg displayed clonal expansion among the lowest. On average, CD8+ T cells had more expanded clones than CD4+.

Patients who had autoimmune disease history or got systemic immunosuppression were left out. The assay was immunoSEQ multiplex PCR, and TCRdb's table has in-frame clones only and misses some. The sample includes roughly 22,000 clones, roughly nine tenths seen only once; the top ten take 29%. About this clone itself: As yet, its antigen is unknown.

Trimming took 3 bases from V and 4 from J, leaving 16 bases between them. The CDR3 consists of 16 residues. Germline CDR1 KGHSH, CDR2 LQKENI. Specimen: CD4+ or CD8+ T cells sorted from blood, collected in a trial of the OX40 agonist ivuxolimab. The chain uses TRBV18 and TRBJ1-5, with D maybe TRBD1 (5 bases). The receptor's source is an adult with an advanced solid tumor such as melanoma, head and neck, liver or kidney cancer. The CDR3 DNA reads as TGTGCCAGCTCACCCTGGGACCCTTCCTTAAATCAGCCCCAGCATTTT. It specifies CASSPWDPSLNQPQHF. The whole variable domain, filled in from reference TRBV18 and TRBJ1-5, reads NAGVMQNPRHLVRRRGQEARLRCSPMKGHSHVYWYRQLPEEGLKFMVYLQKENIIDESGMPKERFSAEFPKEGPSILRIQQVVRGDSAAYFCASSPWDPSLNQPQHFGDGTRLSIL.